This T cell receptor (beta chain) originates from a study of blood T cell repertoires in COVID-19. In the study's own analysis: Nucleated cell counts were estimated from reference gene primer amplification. TCRdb keeps only in-frame clones here, not all; method: immunoSEQ multiplex PCR. The D gene and trimming were derived from the DNA, and the V and J assignments and clone size from that table. The table has fewer than 650,000 clones, 70% to 90% seen once. CDR1 and CDR2 from the germline V gene are SGDLS and YYNGEE. Deletions cut 4 bases from V and 1 base from J, with 11 bases between. The CDR3 contains 14 residues.

This receptor was obtained from a woman in her 50s with COVID-19, enrolled during active disease. Sequenced: peripheral blood. The chain joins TRBV9 to TRBJ1-1, with TRBD1 as a possible D gene (5 bases). The chain's CDR3 is CASSNPTGNTEAFF. The CDR3 bases are TGTGCCAGCAGCAACCCCACAGGGAACACTGAAGCTTTCTTT.